This passage covers 18 T cell receptor beta chains from one sample sequenced in a study of blood T cell repertoires in COVID-19. Assay: immunoSEQ multiplex PCR; the TCRdb copy retains only in-frame clones and omits some. The table lists about 63,000 clones, about 81% of them singletons. Specimen: peripheral blood. These receptors were collected from a man aged 55 to 70 with COVID-19, enrolled during active disease.

V is TRBV5-1 and J is TRBJ2-6, with a possible D match to TRBD2 (6 bases). The CDR3 extends over 17 amino acids. Trimming left V 1 base short and J 0 bases short, with 11 bases between. The germline gives CDR1 SGHRS, CDR2 YFSETQ. The CDR3 here is CASSLQRASSGANVLTF. Written as DNA, the CDR3 is TGCGCCAGCAGCTTGCAGCGGGCGAGCTCTGGGGCCAACGTCCTGACTTTC.

The chain carries TRBV18 and TRBJ2-2; D not resolved. This CDR3 is built from 14 residues. The germline gives CDR1 KGHSH, CDR2 LQKENI. Trimming stripped 3 bases from V and 3 bases from J, with 8 bases between. Here the CDR3 reads CASSPGEYTGELFF. The CDR3 region has the DNA TGTGCCAGCTCACCGGGCGAATACACCGGGGAGCTGTTTTTT.

This clone was seen more than once but under ten times. The chain has TRBV5-6 and TRBJ1-1; D ambiguous. Germline V lookup: CDR1 SGHDT, CDR2 YYEEEE. The CDR3 totals 15 residues. V lost 0 bases, J lost 4 bases, and 13 bases lay in between. DNA for the CDR3: TGTGCCAGCAGCTTGGTTTTAGGAGGAGGCACTGAAGCTTTCTTT. Translating it yields CASSLVLGGGTEAFF. The whole variable domain, remainder taken from reference TRBV5-6 and TRBJ1-1, is DAGVTQSPTHLIKTRGQQVTLRCSPKSGHDTVSWYQQALGQGPQFIFQYYEEEERQRGNFPDRFSGHQFPNYSSELNVNALLLGDSALYLCASSLVLGGGTEAFFGQGTRLTVV.

The CDR3: CASRTSGSTDTQYF. CDR3 coding DNA: TGCGCCAGCAGAACGTCAGGGAGCACAGATACGCAGTATTTT. V is TRBV5-1 and J is TRBJ2-3, with D perhaps TRBD1 (5 bases). V lost 5 bases to trimming and J lost 0 bases, with 10 bases between them. Germline loops: CDR1 SGHRS, CDR2 YFSETQ. This CDR3 region has 14 residues.

This rearrangement joins TRBV6-4 to TRBJ1-3, with 7 nucleotides matching TRBD1. This CDR3 is built from 15 residues. V lost 6 bases, J lost 4 bases, and 9 bases stayed unmatched. The germline gives CDR1 MRHNA, CDR2 SNTAGT. This chain's CDR3 is CASRVWDSLGNTIYF. As DNA, the CDR3 is TGTGCCAGCAGAGTTTGGGACAGTCTCGGAAACACCATATATTTT.

V gene TRBV30 combines with J gene TRBJ1-1, with 7 bases identical to TRBD1. The CDR3 covers 12 residues. Germline CDR1 reads GTSNPN; CDR2 reads SVGIG (reference sequence). Trimming cost V 6 bases and J 3 bases; bases outside gene matches: 4. The CDR3 loop is CACDRADTEAFF. CDR3 DNA sequence: TGTGCCTGTGACAGGGCGGACACTGAAGCTTTCTTT.

The rearrangement uses TRBV27 and TRBJ2-5, with D perhaps TRBD2 (5 bases). V lost 5 bases, J lost 1 base, and 8 bases lay in between. CDR3 size: 13 residues. CDR1 and CDR2 from the germline V gene are MNHEY and SMNVEV (reference sequence). This CDR3 reads CASSRTRQETQYF. The CDR3 DNA reads TGTGCCAGCAGTCGGACTCGCCAAGAGACCCAGTACTTC.

This clone was seen only a few times. The rearrangement uses TRBV5-4 and TRBJ1-3; TRBD1 is a possible D gene (6 bases). Germline loops: CDR1 SGHNT, CDR2 YYREEE (reference sequence). There are 14 residues in the CDR3. Trimming stripped 4 bases from V and 8 bases from J, with 16 bases between. CDR3 sequence: CASSPSGQRDTIYF. The CDR3 DNA reads as TGTGCCAGCAGCCCCTCGGGACAACGAGACACCATATATTTT.

The chain joins TRBV5-1 to TRBJ2-5, with D possibly TRBD2 on 6 matching bases. In germline, CDR1 is SGHRS, CDR2 YFSETQ. V dropped 0 bases and J dropped 3 bases, with 18 bases sitting between them. This CDR3 is 17 amino acids long. The chain's CDR3 is CASSLGLADAFKETQYF. CDR3 coding DNA: TGCGCCAGCAGCTTGGGGTTAGCGGACGCCTTCAAAGAGACCCAGTACTTC.

The chain carries TRBV3-1 (or the pseudogene TRBV3-2) and TRBJ2-7, with 7 bases aligning to TRBD2. This CDR3 spans 15 amino acids. V shed 0 bases, J shed 6 bases, and the junction held 8 bases outside the gene matches. CDR1 LGHDT and CDR2 YNNKEL come from the germline V gene (reference sequence). As DNA, the CDR3 is TGTGCCAGCAGCCAAGAAGTACTAGCGCCTTCCGAGCAGTACTTC. Translating it yields CASSQEVLAPSEQYF.

Details on this clone: Other DNA variants within this sample encode the same CDR3. The CDR3 loop is CASRDQRGSTDTQYF. The CDR3 bases are TGTGCCAGCAGGGATCAGCGGGGGAGCACAGATACGCAGTATTTT. The chain couples TRBV5-4 to TRBJ2-3; the match to TRBD2 covers 8 bases. Germline lookup yields CDR1 SGHNT and CDR2 YYREEE (reference sequence). CDR3 length: 15 residues. With V trimmed by 5 bases and J by 0 bases, 5 bases remained unmatched.

The chain carries TRBV12-3 or TRBV12-4 and TRBJ1-2, with a possible D match to TRBD1 (5 bases). Trimming shortened V by 6 bases and J by 5 bases, and 10 bases separated the two germline ends. CDR3 length: 12 amino acids. CDR3 DNA sequence: TGTGCCAGCAGCCTAAGACAGTATGGCTACACCTTC. Amino acids: CASSLRQYGYTF.

This clone was seen only a few times. The gene calls are TRBV18 and TRBJ1-2; 7 nucleotides match TRBD1. The CDR3 has 16 residues. Germline CDR1 KGHSH, CDR2 LQKENI. The V gene end was trimmed by 3 bases and the J gene end by 8 bases; junction bases not matched to a gene: 15. In DNA form, the CDR3 reads TGTGCCAGCTCACCCCAGAGCCGGGACAGCGGTTCGGGCTACACCTTC. Translation gives CASSPQSRDSGSGYTF.

This clone is a singleton in its sample. The chain carries TRBV11-3 and TRBJ1-4, with no clear D. V was cut by 5 bases and J by 4 bases, with 11 bases left in between. Germline CDR1 is SGHNT and CDR2 is YENEEA. CDR3 length equals 14 residues. For the CDR3, the DNA is TGTGCCAGCAGCCCCGGGCGGGGTAATGAAAAACTGTTTTTT. It encodes CASSPGRGNEKLFF.

The CDR3 DNA reads as TGTGCCAGCAGCTCGCCAGGGTCTCGCGGCTACACCTTC. This encodes CASSSPGSRGYTF. This chain links TRBV7-9 with TRBJ1-2; a possible D gene is TRBD1 (5 bases). The CDR3 has 13 amino acids. V was cut by 4 bases and J by 8 bases, with 14 bases left in between. Germline V gives CDR1 SEHNR, CDR2 FQNEAQ (reference sequence).

V and J are TRBV11-2 and TRBJ2-7, with 10 bases that match TRBD1. The CDR3 runs 15 residues. The germline V gene encodes CDR1 SGHAT and CDR2 FQNNGV. J lost 0 bases, V lost 4 bases, and 3 bases had no gene match. As DNA, the CDR3 is TGTGCCAGCAGCTGGGGACAGGGGAGCTCCTACGAGCAGTACTTC. This gives the protein CASSWGQGSSYEQYF.

V is TRBV11-3 and J is TRBJ2-5; D is perhaps TRBD1 (6 bases). Germline V gives CDR1 SGHNT, CDR2 YENEEA. V was cut by 4 bases and J by 0 bases, with 18 bases left in between. CDR3 size: 17 residues. CDR3 sequence (DNA): TGTGCCAGCAGCTACGACCTGGACAGCCCGTACCAAGAGACCCAGTACTTC. Its translation is CASSYDLDSPYQETQYF.

The count of this clone is one. This rearrangement joins TRBV4-3 to TRBJ2-5; a possible D gene is TRBD1 (6 bases). Trimming removed 0 bases at V and 2 bases at J, with 10 bases between. The CDR3 length is 15 residues. In germline, CDR1 is LGHNA, CDR2 YSLEER. CDR3 sequence (DNA): TGCGCCAGCAGCCAAGATTTTACAGGGCAAGAGACCCAGTACTTC. Translated: CASSQDFTGQETQYF.